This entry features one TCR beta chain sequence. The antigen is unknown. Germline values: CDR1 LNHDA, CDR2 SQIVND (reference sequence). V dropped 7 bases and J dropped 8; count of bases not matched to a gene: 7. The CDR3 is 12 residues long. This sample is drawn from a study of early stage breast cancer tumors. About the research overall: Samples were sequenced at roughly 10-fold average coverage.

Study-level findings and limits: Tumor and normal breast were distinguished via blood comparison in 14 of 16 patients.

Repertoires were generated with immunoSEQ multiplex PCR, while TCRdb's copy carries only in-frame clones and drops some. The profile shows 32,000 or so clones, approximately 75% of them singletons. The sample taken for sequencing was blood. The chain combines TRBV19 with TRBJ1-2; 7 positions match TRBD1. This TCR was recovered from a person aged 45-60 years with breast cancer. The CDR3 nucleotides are TGTGCCAGTAAGACAGGGTCGGGCGGCTACACCTTC. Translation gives CASKTGSGGYTF.